This TCR beta chain came from a study of cytomegalovirus exposure and HLA in healthy donors. Study-wide results and caveats: TCR beta V segments were, for the most part, productive about 87% or about 30% of the time in an earlier analysis.

Donors showed nominal health when sampled, although they likely had unrecorded immune exposures. The PCR was carried out with 60 Vbeta primers and 13 Jbeta primers. TCRdb keeps only in-frame clones here, not all; method: immunoSEQ multiplex PCR. The sample includes 110,000 to 150,000 clones, 82% of them seen just once. Germline CDR1 WNHNN, CDR2 SYGVQD (reference sequence). V lost 6 bases, J lost 0 bases, and 14 bases lay in between. The CDR3 consists of 15 residues. As to this clone: Its target is unknown.

Sequencing was performed on PBMCs. This TCR came from a male donor in good health and CMV-seronegative. The V gene is TRBV10-1, the J gene TRBJ1-1; TRBD1 is a possible D gene (6 bases). CDR3 DNA sequence: TGCGCCAGCAGCGAAGGACAGAGTGTGAACACTGAAGCTTTCTTT. Its translation is CASSEGQSVNTEAFF.